The source of this T cell receptor beta chain is a study of T cells in Graves' hyperthyroidism and ophthalmopathy. Researchers amplified the TCR beta CDR3 regions from RNA transcripts. A first-round RT-PCR of the TCR CDR3 used the HTBI primer set. TCRdb processed the multiplex PCR reads anew with MiXCR; each CDR3 protein has one entry. The data show a few hundred thousand distinct CDR3 sequences, with about 13% seen just once and about 5% held by the top ten. V was pared by 0 bases and J by 4 bases, with 6 bases between. Germline V gene data show CDR1 as MNHEY and CDR2 as SMNVEV (reference sequence). The CDR3 length is 14 residues.

The gene calls are TRBV27 and TRBJ1-4; D is unclear. This sequence originates from a woman under 30 with Graves' hyperthyroidism. The sequencing sample was made of blood. This CDR3 reads CASSLSQNNEKLFF. DNA for the CDR3: TGTGCCAGCAGTTTATCACAAAATAATGAAAAACTGTTTTTT.